The 6 T cell receptor beta chains below were found in one sample sequenced in a study of OX40 agonist ivuxolimab in advanced cancers. The assay was immunoSEQ multiplex PCR, and TCRdb's table has in-frame clones only and misses some. The data show 40,000 to 50,000 clones, with about 88% seen just once and over 9.5% held by the top ten. Sequenced here: CD4+ or CD8+ T cells sorted from blood, sampled in a trial of the OX40 agonist ivuxolimab. The receptors shown here come from an adult with an advanced solid tumor such as melanoma, head and neck, liver or kidney cancer.

V usage is TRBV6-6 and J usage is TRBJ1-1, with D uncertain. The germline V and J ends were trimmed by 2 bases and 3 bases, with 10 bases remaining between them. CDR3 size: 14 residues. The germline gives CDR1 MNHNY, CDR2 SVGAGI (reference sequence). CDR3 protein: CASSYVPLDTEAFF. The CDR3 DNA sequence: TGTGCCAGCAGTTACGTTCCTCTGGACACTGAAGCTTTCTTT.

This clone was detected once. The chain is built from TRBV19 and TRBJ1-1, with 8 bases that match TRBD1. There are 14 residues in the CDR3. Germline CDR1 LNHDA, CDR2 SQIVND (reference sequence). V shed 5 bases, J shed 5 bases, and the junction held 7 bases outside the gene matches. DNA of the CDR3: TGTGCCAGTAGTTCAGACAGGGGAAGTACTGAAGCTTTCTTT. Amino acids: CASSSDRGSTEAFF.

This chain connects TRBV5-8 to TRBJ1-5; D gene ambiguous. Germline-derived CDR1 and CDR2 are SGHTS and YDEGEE. The germline V and J ends were trimmed by 0 bases and 0 bases, with 7 bases remaining between them. The CDR3 is 15 residues long. CDR3 nucleotides: TGTGCCAGCAGCTTGGGGAGTTTTAGCAATCAGCCCCAGCATTTT. This translates into CASSLGSFSNQPQHF. Full variable domain (remainder filled in from reference TRBV5-8 and TRBJ1-5): EAGVTQSPTHLIKTRGQQATLRCSPISGHTSVYWYQQALGLGLQFLLWYDEGEERNRGNFPPRFSGRQFPNYSSELNVNALELEDSALYLCASSLGSFSNQPQHFGDGTRLSIL.

V is TRBV7-2 and J is TRBJ2-3; TRBD2 aligns across 11 bases. The CDR3 consists of 15 residues. Germline assignment: CDR1 SGHTA and CDR2 FQGNSA. V was clipped by 6 bases and J by 5 bases; unmatched bases: 7. The CDR3 DNA reads TGTGCCAGCAGACAACTAGCGGGAGTTAAAGATACGCAGTATTTT. Its translation is CASRQLAGVKDTQYF.

The chain combines TRBV9 with TRBJ2-2, with D perhaps matching TRBD1 (6 bases). CDR3 length: 12 amino acids. Germline V gene lookup returns CDR1 SGDLS and CDR2 YYNGEE. Trimming left V 7 bases short and J 5 bases short, with 9 bases between. The CDR3 reads CASAGATGELFF. CDR3 coding DNA: TGTGCCAGCGCAGGGGCAACCGGGGAGCTGTTTTTT.

This chain links TRBV30 with TRBJ2-5; D may be TRBD1 or TRBD2 (6 bases each). Deletions cut 3 bases from V and 9 bases from J, with 23 bases between. The CDR3 covers 15 residues. Germline V CDR1 and CDR2: GTSNPN, SVGIG (reference sequence). The CDR3 spells CAWSILNWGARPQYF. CDR3 bases: TGTGCCTGGAGCATCCTGAATTGGGGGGCCAGGCCCCAGTACTTC.